Given below is one T cell receptor beta chain in context. Its antigen is not identified. These data originate in a study of cytomegalovirus exposure and HLA in healthy donors. With 60 Vbeta and 13 Jbeta primers, the PCR was carried out. TCRdb keeps only in-frame clones here, not all; method: immunoSEQ multiplex PCR. The sample holds tens of thousands of clones; around 84% are singletons and the top ten take about 2.1%. Looked up from germline, CDR1 is SNHLY and CDR2 is FYNNEI. Trimming pared 1 base from V and 10 bases from J, leaving 17 bases between. CDR3 length: 16 residues. Findings of the study overall: Among CMV-associated TCR beta chains, most appeared HLA-restricted in a later analysis. CMV serostatus stood as the only immune exposure information on hand. The study put 160 or so TCR beta chains on its list as cytomegalovirus-associated.

The sequencing input was PBMCs. The chain couples TRBV2 to TRBJ1-6; unclear D gene. The TCR originated in a man aged 18 to 35 in good health and CMV-seronegative. The CDR3 spells CASSEELLRGQSPLHF. Written as DNA, the CDR3 is TGTGCCAGCAGTGAAGAGTTGCTCCGGGGTCAATCACCCCTCCACTTT.